The 4 T cell receptor beta chains below were found in one sample sequenced in a study of blood T cells in healthy people across ages. Primers used in a second PCR of about 7 to 12 cycles were a sample-barcoded 5' primer and a J-beta primer mix. TCRdb reprocessed the 5' RACE reads with MiXCR, giving one entry per CDR3 protein. This sample has 700,000 or so distinct CDR3 sequences, with less than 45% found just once. Sequencing input: blood. The receptors stem from a man aged 80 or over in good health.

J is TRBJ2-7 and V is TRBV30; 8 nucleotides agree with TRBD1. CDR3 size: 12 residues. Germline loops: CDR1 GTSNPN, CDR2 SVGIG (reference sequence). J gave up 7 bases and V 2 bases, and 4 bases lay outside the gene matches. The CDR3 coding sequence is TGTGCCTGGAGTCAGGGGGCAGGAGAGCAGTACTTC. Translation: CAWSQGAGEQYF.

The genes are TRBV12-3 or TRBV12-4 and TRBJ2-2, with 8 bases identical to TRBD2. The CDR3 covers 16 residues. V was pared by 10 bases and J by 6 bases, with 16 bases of the junction left unmatched. DNA for the CDR3: TGTGCCACCGGAACCAAAGGGCGGGAGGTAGCCGGGGAGCTGTTTTTT. Its protein is CATGTKGREVAGELFF.

This clonotype was detected only a few times. The chain employs TRBV20-1 and TRBJ1-1; no definite D call. This CDR3 has 14 residues. Trimming left V 3 bases short and J 1 base short, with 12 bases between. Germline CDR1 reads DFQATT; CDR2 reads SNEGSKA (reference sequence). This CDR3 is CSARRDGRNTEAFF. The CDR3, as DNA: TGCAGTGCTAGGCGGGATGGAAGGAACACTGAAGCTTTCTTT.

This clonotype was seen repeatedly, ten times or more. V and J are TRBV5-1 and TRBJ1-4; a possible D gene is TRBD1 (5 bases). The CDR3 has 13 residues. V dropped 3 bases and J dropped 6 bases, with 9 bases sitting between them. Germline assignment: CDR1 SGHRS and CDR2 YFSETQ. CDR3 nucleotide sequence: TGCGCCAGCAGCTCAGGGCGGGATGAAAAACTGTTTTTT. As protein: CASSSGRDEKLFF.